What follows are 13 T cell receptor beta chains derived from one specimen sequenced in a study of cytotoxic CD8 clonotypes in ibrutinib-treated CLL. Sequenced by immunoSEQ multiplex PCR; TCRdb stores in-frame clones only, minus some. The sample has 130,000 to 150,000 clones, 80% to 95% seen once. This specimen was PBMCs, taken after 12 months of ibrutinib treatment. The receptors shown here come from a human donor with chronic lymphocytic leukemia.

V and J are TRBV4-2 and TRBJ2-7; TRBD2 aligns across 14 bases. Germline V lookup: CDR1 LGHNA, CDR2 YNFKEQ. The CDR3 spans 17 residues. Trimming at V came to 4 bases and at J to 0 bases, leaving 5 bases not matched to a gene. The CDR3 coding sequence is TGTGCCAGCAGCCCTGGACTAGCGGGAGGATCCTCCTACGAGCAGTACTTC. Its protein is CASSPGLAGGSSYEQYF.

This rearrangement joins TRBV28 to TRBJ2-7; 11 bases line up with TRBD2. The J segment lost 4 bases and the V segment lost 6 bases, leaving 8 bases of the junction unmatched. The CDR3 extends over 15 amino acids. The V gene's germline CDR1 is MDHEN and CDR2 SYDVKM. The CDR3 sequence is CASSRGLAAIYEQYF. The CDR3 nucleotides are TGTGCCAGCAGCCGGGGACTAGCGGCGATTTACGAGCAGTACTTC.

The genes are TRBV27 and TRBJ2-3; 8 bases line up with TRBD2. The ends lost 5 bases at V and 2 bases at J; junction bases unmatched: 15. This CDR3 region has 18 residues. Germline values: CDR1 MNHEY, CDR2 SMNVEV (reference sequence). CDR3 residues: CASSLRIAGLQTTDTQYF. The CDR3 region has the DNA TGTGCCAGCAGTCTAAGGATAGCGGGACTACAGACCACAGATACGCAGTATTTT.

The chain recombines TRBV6-1 with TRBJ2-1; possibly TRBD1 or TRBD2 for D (5 bases each). Trimming pared 1 base from V and 6 bases from J, leaving 16 bases between. The length of the CDR3 is 16 residues. In germline, CDR1 is MNHNS, CDR2 SASEGT. CDR3 protein: CASSEVGTPYGNEQFF. CDR3 nucleotide sequence: TGTGCCAGCAGTGAAGTGGGGACCCCTTATGGCAATGAGCAGTTCTTC.

The V call is TRBV11-1, the J call TRBJ2-7; D is ambiguous. Germline V lookup: CDR1 SGHAT, CDR2 FQDESV (reference sequence). V was cut by 3 bases and J by 1 base, with 10 bases left in between. This CDR3 has 14 residues. The CDR3 DNA sequence: TGTGCCAGCAGCTTTAAGGCAGGATCCTACGAGCAGTACTTC. This gives the protein CASSFKAGSYEQYF. Looking up the rest from reference TRBV11-1 and TRBJ2-7 gives the full variable domain: EAEVAQSPRYKITEKSQAVAFWCDPISGHATLYWYRQILGQGPELLVQFQDESVVDDSQLPKDRFSAERLKGVDSTLKIQPAELGDSAMYLCASSFKAGSYEQYFGPGTRLTVT.

The chain carries TRBV28 and TRBJ2-3; D unresolved. CDR1 is MDHEN, CDR2 SYDVKM, per germline. CDR3 length: 12 residues. V was shortened by 8 bases and J by 3 bases, with 9 bases between the two germline ends. The CDR3 nucleotides are TGTGCCAGCTCCGAGCTGACAGATACGCAGTATTTT. Its translation: CASSELTDTQYF. Full variable domain (rest looked up from reference TRBV28 and TRBJ2-3): DVKVTQSSRYLVKRTGEKVFLECVQDMDHENMFWYRQDPGLGLRLIYFSYDVKMKEKGDIPEGYSVSREKKERFSLILESASTNQTSMYLCASSELTDTQYFGPGTRLTVL.

The J gene is TRBJ1-1, the V gene TRBV7-9, with 7 bases identical to TRBD1. CDR3 length equals 14 residues. Germline values: CDR1 SEHNR, CDR2 FQNEAQ (reference sequence). V lost 6 bases to trimming and J lost 4 bases; unmatched junction nucleotides: 8. The CDR3 DNA follows: TGTGCCAGCAGTCCCACAGGGGTCTCCACTGAAGCTTTCTTT. Protein product: CASSPTGVSTEAFF.

The gene calls are TRBV6-5 and TRBJ2-7, with D uncertain. The CDR3 spans 14 residues. V gave up 6 bases and J gave up 0 bases, with 12 bases separating them. CDR1 MNHEY and CDR2 SVGAGI come from the germline V gene. The CDR3 loop is CASRTSWGSYEQYF. The CDR3 nucleotides read TGTGCCAGCAGGACTTCCTGGGGCTCCTACGAGCAGTACTTC.

The chain joins TRBV11-2 to TRBJ2-5; D gene unclear. The V and J ends lost 0 bases and 5 bases respectively, with 4 bases between them. The CDR3 contains 12 residues. Germline CDR1 SGHAT, CDR2 FQNNGV. DNA for the CDR3: TGTGCCAGCAGCTTAGATCAGGAGACCCAGTACTTC. It is translated as CASSLDQETQYF.

This clone came up once. The chain couples TRBV6-5 to TRBJ1-4; 8 nucleotides align to TRBD1. Germline V gives CDR1 MNHEY, CDR2 SVGAGI. This CDR3 spans 15 amino acids. V shed 6 bases and J 3 bases; nucleotides not matched to a gene: 6. This CDR3 is CASSSGGLSNEKLFF. As DNA, the CDR3 is TGTGCCAGCAGCTCAGGGGGCCTGTCTAATGAAAAACTGTTTTTT.

This chain joins TRBV5-3 and TRBJ1-2, with a possible D match to TRBD1 (6 bases). TRBV5-3 qualifies as an ORF whose function is uncertain. The CDR3 consists of 15 residues. Trimming shortened V by 2 bases and J by 2 bases, and 13 bases separated the two germline ends. CDR3 in amino acids: CARSLGGNRNYGYTF. DNA for the CDR3: TGTGCCAGAAGCTTAGGGGGAAATAGAAACTATGGCTACACCTTC.

The chain has TRBV27 and TRBJ1-5; possible D gene TRBD1, 5 bases. CDR1 is MNHEY and CDR2 is SMNVEV in the germline V gene (reference sequence). The CDR3 totals 15 residues. Trimming removed 3 bases from V and 4 bases from J, with 13 bases in between. The CDR3 nucleotides read TGTGCCAGCAGTTTTTCTAGGGGAACTAATCAGCCCCAGCATTTT. This gives the protein CASSFSRGTNQPQHF.

The chain couples TRBV6-5 to TRBJ2-7; 7 positions agree with TRBD1. Germline V CDR1 and CDR2: MNHEY, SVGAGI. The CDR3 covers 13 residues. CDR3 amino acids: CASMAGGVNEQYF. CDR3 in DNA: TGTGCTTCGATGGCAGGGGGTGTCAACGAGCAGTACTTC.